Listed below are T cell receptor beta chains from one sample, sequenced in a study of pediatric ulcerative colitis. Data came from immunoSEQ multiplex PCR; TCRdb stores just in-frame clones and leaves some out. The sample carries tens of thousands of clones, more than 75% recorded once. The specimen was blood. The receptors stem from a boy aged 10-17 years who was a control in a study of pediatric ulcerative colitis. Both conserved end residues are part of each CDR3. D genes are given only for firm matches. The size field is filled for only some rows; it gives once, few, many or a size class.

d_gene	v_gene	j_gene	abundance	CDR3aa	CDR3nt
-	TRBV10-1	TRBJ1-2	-	CASSRHRTNNYGYTF	TGCGCCAGCAGTCGGCACCGAACGAATAACTATGGCTACACCTTC
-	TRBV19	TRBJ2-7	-	CASSIWVSGRDEQYF	TGTGCCAGTAGTATCTGGGTATCGGGTAGGGACGAGCAGTACTTC
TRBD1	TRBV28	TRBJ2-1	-	CASSLMETGVYNEQFF	TGTGCCAGCAGTTTAATGGAGACAGGGGTTTACAATGAGCAGTTCTTC
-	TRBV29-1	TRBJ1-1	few	CSVYGDDTEAFF	TGCAGCGTCTACGGTGACGACACTGAAGCTTTCTTT
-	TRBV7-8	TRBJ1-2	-	CASSPTGGNYGYTF	TGTGCCAGCAGCCCCACTGGGGGGAACTATGGCTACACCTTC
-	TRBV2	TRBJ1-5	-	CASGWGRLNQPQHF	TGTGCCAGCGGGTGGGGACGGCTCAATCAGCCCCAGCATTTT
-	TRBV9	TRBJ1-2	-	CASSERGATNYGYTF	TGTGCCAGCAGCGAGAGGGGGGCCACTAACTATGGCTACACCTTC
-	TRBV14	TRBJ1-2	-	CASSQRGANYGYTF	TGTGCCAGCAGCCAGCGCGGTGCTAACTATGGCTACACCTTC
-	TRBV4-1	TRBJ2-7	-	CASSRLVGDSYEQYF	TGCGCCAGCAGCCGGCTCGTCGGGGATTCCTACGAGCAGTACTTC
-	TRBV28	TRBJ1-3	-	CASSLRVSGNTIYF	TGTGCCAGCAGTTTACGTGTCTCTGGAAACACCATATATTTT
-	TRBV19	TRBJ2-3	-	CASSIAGADTQYF	TGTGCCAGTAGTATAGCGGGAGCAGATACGCAGTATTTT
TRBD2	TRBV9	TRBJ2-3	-	CASSVATSGRFTDTQYF	TGTGCCAGCAGCGTGGCGACTAGCGGGAGGTTCACAGATACGCAGTATTTT
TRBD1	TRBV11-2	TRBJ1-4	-	CASSLGSFWDSNEKLFF	TGTGCCAGCAGCTTAGGGTCTTTTTGGGACAGTAATGAAAAACTGTTTTTT
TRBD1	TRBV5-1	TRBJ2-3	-	CASSQQGGTDTQYF	TGCGCCAGCAGCCAACAGGGGGGCACAGATACGCAGTATTTT
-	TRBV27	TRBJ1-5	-	CASSQRGGVNQPQHF	TGTGCCAGCAGCCAAAGGGGGGGAGTGAATCAGCCCCAGCATTTT
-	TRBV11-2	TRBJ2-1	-	CASSLSPYNEQFF	TGTGCCAGCAGCTTATCGCCGTACAATGAGCAGTTCTTC
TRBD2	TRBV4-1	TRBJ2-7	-	CASRPLAGGFYEQYF	TGCGCCAGCAGGCCGCTAGCGGGAGGCTTTTACGAGCAGTACTTC
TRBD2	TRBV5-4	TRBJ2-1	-	CASSPRGRLAGYNEQFF	TGTGCCAGCAGCCCCCGGGGAAGACTAGCAGGCTACAATGAGCAGTTCTTC
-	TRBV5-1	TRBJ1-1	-	CASRLGGGQAFF	TGCGCCAGCAGATTAGGAGGGGGTCAGGCTTTCTTT
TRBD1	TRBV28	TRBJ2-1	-	CASSLWWDRVQREQFF	TGTGCCAGCAGTTTATGGTGGGACAGGGTTCAGCGGGAGCAGTTCTTC
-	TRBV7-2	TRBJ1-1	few	CASSLVLGEAFF	TGTGCCAGCAGCTTAGTTTTGGGCGAAGCTTTCTTT
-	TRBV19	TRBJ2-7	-	CASSRDTTYEQYF	TGTGCCAGTAGCCGGGACACGACCTACGAGCAGTACTTC
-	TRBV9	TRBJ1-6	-	CASSRALNSPLHF	TGTGCCAGCTCCCGGGCCCTTAATTCACCCCTCCACTTT
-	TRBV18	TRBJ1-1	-	CASSPDGNTEAFF	TGTGCCAGCTCACCAGACGGGAACACTGAAGCTTTCTTT
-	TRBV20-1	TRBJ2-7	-	CSATAGGQGYF	TGCAGTGCTACTGCGGGGGGACAGGGGTACTTC
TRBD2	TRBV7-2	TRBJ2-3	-	CASSPRLAGGTDTQYF	TGTGCCAGCAGCCCCCGACTAGCGGGAGGCACAGATACGCAGTATTTT